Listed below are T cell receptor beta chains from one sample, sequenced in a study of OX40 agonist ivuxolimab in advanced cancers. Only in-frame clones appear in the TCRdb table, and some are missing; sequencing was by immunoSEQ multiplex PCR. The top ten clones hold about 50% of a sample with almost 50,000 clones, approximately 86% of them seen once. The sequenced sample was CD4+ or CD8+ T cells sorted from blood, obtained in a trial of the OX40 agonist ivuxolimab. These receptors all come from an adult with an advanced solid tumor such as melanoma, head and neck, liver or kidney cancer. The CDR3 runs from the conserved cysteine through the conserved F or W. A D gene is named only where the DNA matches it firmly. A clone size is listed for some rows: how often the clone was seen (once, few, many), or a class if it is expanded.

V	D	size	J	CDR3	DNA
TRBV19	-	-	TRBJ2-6	CASSNVWQLSGANVLTF	TGTGCCAGTAGTAATGTGTGGCAGCTCTCTGGGGCCAACGTCCTGACTTTC
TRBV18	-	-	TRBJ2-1	CASSPPLNNEQFF	TGTGCCAGCTCACCACCTTTAAACAATGAGCAGTTCTTC
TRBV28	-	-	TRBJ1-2	CASTLSGIVGYTF	TGTGCCAGCACCCTGTCGGGTATTGTGGGCTACACCTTC
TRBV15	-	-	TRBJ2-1	CATSGGDYYDYNEQFF	TGTGCCACCAGCGGCGGAGACTATTATGACTACAATGAGCAGTTCTTC
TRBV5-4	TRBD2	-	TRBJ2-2	CASSQGQRDEAGELFF	TGTGCCAGCAGCCAGGGCCAGCGGGATGAGGCCGGGGAGCTGTTTTTT
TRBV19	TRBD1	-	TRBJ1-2	CASSIVTGGIDYGYTF	TGTGCCAGTAGTATCGTAACAGGGGGAATTGACTATGGCTACACCTTC
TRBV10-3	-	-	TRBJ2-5	CAISASLGTETQYF	TGTGCCATCAGTGCCTCACTAGGGACAGAGACCCAGTACTTC
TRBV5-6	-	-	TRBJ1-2	CASSLGYDDGYTF	TGTGCCAGCAGCTTGGGATACGACGATGGCTACACCTTC
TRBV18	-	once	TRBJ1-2	CASSPDRDLYGYTF	TGTGCCAGCTCACCCGACAGAGATCTCTATGGCTACACCTTC
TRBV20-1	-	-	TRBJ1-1	CSAATVAGAFF	TGCAGTGCCGCGACCGTCGCGGGGGCTTTCTTT
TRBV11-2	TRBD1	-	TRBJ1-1	CASSFDRGGTEAFF	TGTGCCAGCAGCTTTGACAGGGGAGGCACTGAAGCTTTCTTT
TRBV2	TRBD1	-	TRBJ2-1	CASSEHPAEQGAIRAGNEQFF	TGTGCCAGCAGTGAACATCCAGCGGAACAGGGGGCTATACGGGCAGGCAATGAGCAGTTCTTC
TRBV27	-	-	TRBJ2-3	CASSRDSWQYF	TGTGCCAGCAGTAGGGATAGTTGGCAGTATTTT
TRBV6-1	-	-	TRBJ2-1	CASRGYNEQFF	TGTGCCAGCAGGGGATACAATGAGCAGTTCTTC
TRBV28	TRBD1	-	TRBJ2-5	CASSETTGVETQYF	TGTGCCAGCAGTGAAACCACAGGGGTCGAGACCCAGTACTTC
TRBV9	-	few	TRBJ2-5	CASSPRGSPEETQYF	TGTGCCAGCAGCCCCCGAGGGAGCCCGGAAGAGACCCAGTACTTC
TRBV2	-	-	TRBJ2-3	CASNQGRWWDSTDTQYF	TGTGCCAGCAACCAAGGGCGATGGTGGGATAGCACAGATACGCAGTATTTT
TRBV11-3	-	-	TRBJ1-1	CASSLISTNTEAFF	TGTGCCAGCAGCTTAATCTCCACAAACACTGAAGCTTTCTTT
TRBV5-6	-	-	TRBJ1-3	CASSLAGPGNTIYF	TGTGCCAGCAGCTTGGCGGGGCCTGGAAACACCATATATTTT
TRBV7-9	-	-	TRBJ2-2	CASSLDWNTGELFF	TGTGCCAGCAGCTTAGACTGGAACACCGGGGAGCTGTTTTTT
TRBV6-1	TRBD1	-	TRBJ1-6	CASSQGGSLHF	TGTGCCAGCAGTCAGGGGGGCTCACTCCACTTT
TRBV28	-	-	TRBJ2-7	CASSYPGQRSYEQYF	TGTGCCAGCAGTTATCCGGGACAACGGTCCTACGAGCAGTACTTC
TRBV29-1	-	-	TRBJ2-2	CSVLGVQNTGELFF	TGCAGCGTTCTAGGAGTGCAGAACACCGGGGAGCTGTTTTTT
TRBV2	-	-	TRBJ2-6	CASIRSSGANVLTF	TGTGCCAGCATCAGGAGCTCTGGGGCCAACGTCCTGACTTTC
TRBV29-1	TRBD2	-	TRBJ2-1	CSAATGTSGYNEQFF	TGCAGCGCGGCTACCGGGACTAGCGGCTACAATGAGCAGTTCTTC
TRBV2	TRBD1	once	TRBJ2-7	CASSDGTGGHEQYF	TGTGCCAGCAGTGACGGGACAGGGGGCCACGAGCAGTACTTC
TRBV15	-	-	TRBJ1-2	CATSRAQGTYGYTF	TGTGCCACCAGCAGAGCCCAGGGGACCTATGGCTACACCTTC
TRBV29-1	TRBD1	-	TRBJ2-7	CSVEYGTGAEQYF	TGCAGCGTTGAGTACGGGACAGGGGCCGAGCAGTACTTC
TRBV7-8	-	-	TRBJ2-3	CASSSLVDTQYF	TGTGCCAGCAGCTCCTTAGTGGATACGCAGTATTTT
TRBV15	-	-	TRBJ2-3	CATSRAPLATDTDTQYF	TGTGCCACCAGCAGAGCTCCTCTAGCGACGGACACAGATACGCAGTATTTT
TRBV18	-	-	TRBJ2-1	CASSPGLHDEQFF	TGTGCCAGCTCACCAGGGCTTCACGATGAGCAGTTCTTC
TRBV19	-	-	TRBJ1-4	CASSRAGDGEKLFF	TGTGCCAGTAGCCGCGCAGGGGACGGGGAAAAACTGTTTTTT
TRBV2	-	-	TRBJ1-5	CASTMDNYQPQHF	TGTGCCAGCACTATGGACAATTATCAGCCCCAGCATTTT
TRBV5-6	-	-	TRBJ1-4	CASSSRGTARIEKLFF	TGTGCCAGCAGCTCCAGAGGAACAGCGAGGATTGAAAAACTGTTTTTT
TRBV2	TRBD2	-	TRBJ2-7	CASSELGGRAHEQYF	TGTGCCAGCAGTGAATTAGGCGGGAGGGCCCACGAGCAGTACTTC
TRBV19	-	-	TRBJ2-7	CASSPNRDLYEQYF	TGTGCCAGTAGCCCAAACAGGGACCTCTACGAGCAGTACTTC
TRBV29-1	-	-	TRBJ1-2	CSVDGGRGAYGYTF	TGCAGCGTCGACGGGGGTCGGGGCGCCTATGGCTACACCTTC
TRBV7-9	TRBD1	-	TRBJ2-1	CASSETGTGYNEQFF	TGTGCCAGCAGCGAAACCGGGACAGGGTACAATGAGCAGTTCTTC
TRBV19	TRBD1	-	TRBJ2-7	CASSADRDGSTEQYF	TGTGCCAGTAGTGCGGACAGGGATGGGTCTACCGAGCAGTACTTC
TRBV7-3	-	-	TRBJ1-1	CASSLGPVGEAFF	TGTGCCAGCAGCTTAGGACCAGTGGGTGAAGCTTTCTTT
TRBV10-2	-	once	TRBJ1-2	CASSEVGDWYGYTF	TGCGCCAGCAGTGAGGTCGGGGATTGGTATGGTTACACCTTC
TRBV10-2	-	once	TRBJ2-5	CASRSAQQETQYF	TGCGCCAGCAGGTCCGCGCAGCAAGAGACCCAGTACTTC
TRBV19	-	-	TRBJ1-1	CASSMRGLETEAFF	TGTGCCAGTAGTATGAGAGGGTTAGAAACGGAAGCTTTCTTT
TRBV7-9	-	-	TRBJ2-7	CASSLAGSYEQYF	TGTGCCAGCAGCTTAGCAGGCTCCTACGAGCAGTACTTC
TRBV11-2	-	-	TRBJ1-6	CASSLETLSPLHF	TGTGCCAGCAGCTTAGAGACCCTTTCACCCCTCCACTTT
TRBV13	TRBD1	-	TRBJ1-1	CASSPRGWNTEAFF	TGTGCCAGCAGCCCCAGGGGGTGGAACACTGAAGCTTTCTTT